This T cell receptor (beta chain) was retrieved from a study of blood T cell repertoires in COVID-19. Study-wide background: PBMCs, B-cell-depleted T cells, or T cells were the source of the cDNA or gDNA that made up the material.

All enrollees were about 18 to 89 years old and from some 24 US areas. Sequencing used immunoSEQ multiplex PCR; TCRdb keeps in-frame clones, though not all of them. The repertoire holds about 380,000 clones, with approximately 90% as singletons. Germline lookup yields CDR1 MNHEY and CDR2 SVGEGT. Trimming took 2 bases from V and 0 from J; bases not matched to a gene: 9. CDR3 length: 19 amino acids. This TCR derives from a woman aged 18-29 years who had recovered from COVID-19. V gene TRBV6-2 or TRBV6-3 combines with J gene TRBJ2-1, with TRBD2 matching over 11 bases. Sample: PBMCs or T cells enriched from blood (not recorded which). This chain's CDR3 is CASSYTSSGGMSSYNEQFF. The CDR3 nucleotides read TGTGCCAGCAGTTACACGTCTAGCGGGGGGATGAGCTCCTACAATGAGCAGTTCTTC.